This T cell receptor beta chain was sequenced in a study of cytomegalovirus exposure and HLA in healthy donors. Germline CDR1 SGHVS, CDR2 FNYEAQ. The CDR3 totals 14 residues. With V trimmed by 5 bases and J by 4 bases, 7 bases remained unmatched. PCR primers comprised 60 Vbeta and 13 Jbeta primers. Profiled with immunoSEQ multiplex PCR; TCRdb holds only in-frame clones, not every one. The data contain about 200,000 clones, roughly 85% of them singletons. The receptor comes from a woman between 25 and 40 years old in good health and CMV-seropositive. V and J are TRBV7-6 and TRBJ2-7, with 8 bases lining up with TRBD1. Sequenced input: PBMCs. CDR3 sequence (DNA): TGTGCCAGCAGCCCAGGGGGCGCACGATACGAGCAGTACTTC. Its protein is CASSPGGARYEQYF. The variable domain in full, with the rest retrieved from reference TRBV7-6 and TRBJ2-7, is GAGVSQSPRYKVTKRGQDVALRCDPISGHVSLYWYRQALGQGPEFLTYFNYEAQQDKSGLPNDRFSAERPEGSISTLTIQRTEQRDSAMYRCASSPGGARYEQYFGPGTRLTVT.